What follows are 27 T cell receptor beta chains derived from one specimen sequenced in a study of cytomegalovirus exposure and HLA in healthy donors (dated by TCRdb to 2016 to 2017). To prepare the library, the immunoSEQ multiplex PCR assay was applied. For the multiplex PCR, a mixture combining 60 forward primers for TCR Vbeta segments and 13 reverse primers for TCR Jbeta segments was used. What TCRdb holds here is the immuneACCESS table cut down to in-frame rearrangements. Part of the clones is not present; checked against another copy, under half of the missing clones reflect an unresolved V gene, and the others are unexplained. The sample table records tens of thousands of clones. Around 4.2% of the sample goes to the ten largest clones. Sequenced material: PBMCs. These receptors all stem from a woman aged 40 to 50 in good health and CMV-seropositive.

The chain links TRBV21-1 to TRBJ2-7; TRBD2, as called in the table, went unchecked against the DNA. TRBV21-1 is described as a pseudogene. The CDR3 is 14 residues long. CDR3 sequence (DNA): TGTGCCAGCAGCACCCCGCTGAGCTCCTACGAGCAGTACTTC. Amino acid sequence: CASSTPLSSYEQYF.

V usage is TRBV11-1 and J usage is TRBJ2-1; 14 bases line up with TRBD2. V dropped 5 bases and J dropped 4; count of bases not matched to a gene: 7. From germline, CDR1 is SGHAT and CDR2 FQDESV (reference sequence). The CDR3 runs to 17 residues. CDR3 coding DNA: TGTGCCAGCAGCCTCGGGACTAGCGGGAGAAGTTACAATGAGCAGTTCTTC. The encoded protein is CASSLGTSGRSYNEQFF.

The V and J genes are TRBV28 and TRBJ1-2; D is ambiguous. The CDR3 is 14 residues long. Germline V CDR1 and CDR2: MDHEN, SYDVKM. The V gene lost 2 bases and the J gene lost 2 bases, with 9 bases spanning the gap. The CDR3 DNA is TGTGCCAGCAGTTTAACTCCGCGGAACTATGGCTACACCTTC. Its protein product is CASSLTPRNYGYTF.

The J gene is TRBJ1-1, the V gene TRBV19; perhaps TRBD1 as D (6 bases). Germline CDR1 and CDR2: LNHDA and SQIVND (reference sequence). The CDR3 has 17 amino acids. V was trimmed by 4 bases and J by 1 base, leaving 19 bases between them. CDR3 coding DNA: TGTGCCAGTAGTACAGGGGTACGGATTCAGGCGAACACTGAAGCTTTCTTT. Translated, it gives CASSTGVRIQANTEAFF.

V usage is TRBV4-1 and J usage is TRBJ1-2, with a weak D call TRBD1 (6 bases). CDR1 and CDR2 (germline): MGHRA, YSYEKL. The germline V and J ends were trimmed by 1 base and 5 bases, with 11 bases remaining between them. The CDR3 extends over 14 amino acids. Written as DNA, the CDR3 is TGCGCCAGCAGCCAAGCACAGGGACATTATGGCTACACCTTC. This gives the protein CASSQAQGHYGYTF.

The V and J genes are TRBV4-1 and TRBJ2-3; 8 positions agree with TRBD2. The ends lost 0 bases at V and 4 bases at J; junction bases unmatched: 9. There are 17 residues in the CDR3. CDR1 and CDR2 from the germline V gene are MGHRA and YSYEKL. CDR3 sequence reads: CASSQDGAGGGADTQYF. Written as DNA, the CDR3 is TGCGCCAGCAGCCAAGATGGCGCGGGAGGCGGGGCAGATACGCAGTATTTT.

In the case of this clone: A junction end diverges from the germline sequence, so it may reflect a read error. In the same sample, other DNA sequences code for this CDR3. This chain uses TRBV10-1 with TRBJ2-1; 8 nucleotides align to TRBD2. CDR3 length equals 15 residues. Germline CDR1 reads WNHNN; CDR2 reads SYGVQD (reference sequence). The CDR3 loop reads CASSDGSSGYNEQFF. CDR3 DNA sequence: TGCGCCAGCAGTGACGGTTCTAGCGGGTACAATGAGCAATTCTTC.

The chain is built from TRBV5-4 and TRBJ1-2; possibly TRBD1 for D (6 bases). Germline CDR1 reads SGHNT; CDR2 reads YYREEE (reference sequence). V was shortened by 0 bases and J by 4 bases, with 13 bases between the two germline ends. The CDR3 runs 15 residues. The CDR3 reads CASSLVGGQGYGYTF. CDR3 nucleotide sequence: TGTGCCAGCAGCTTGGTTGGGGGCCAGGGCTATGGCTACACCTTC.

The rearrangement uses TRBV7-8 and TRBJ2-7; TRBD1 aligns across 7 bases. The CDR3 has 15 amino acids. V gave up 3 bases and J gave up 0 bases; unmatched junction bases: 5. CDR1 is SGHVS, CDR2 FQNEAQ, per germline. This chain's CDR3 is CASSFTGVASYEQYF. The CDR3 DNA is TGTGCCAGCAGCTTCACAGGGGTGGCCTCCTACGAGCAGTACTTC.

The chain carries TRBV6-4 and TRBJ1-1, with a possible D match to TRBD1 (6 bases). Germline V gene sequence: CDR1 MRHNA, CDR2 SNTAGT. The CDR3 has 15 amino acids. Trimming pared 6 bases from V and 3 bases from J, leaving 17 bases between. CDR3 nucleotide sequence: TGTGCCAGCAGCGGGACATCCGAGGGGGACACTGAAGCTTTCTTT. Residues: CASSGTSEGDTEAFF.

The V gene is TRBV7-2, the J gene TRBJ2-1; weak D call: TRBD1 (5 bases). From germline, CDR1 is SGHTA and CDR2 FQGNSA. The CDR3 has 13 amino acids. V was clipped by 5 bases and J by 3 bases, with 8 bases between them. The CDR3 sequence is CASSIDSYNEQFF. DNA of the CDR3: TGTGCCAGCAGCATCGACAGCTACAATGAGCAGTTCTTC.

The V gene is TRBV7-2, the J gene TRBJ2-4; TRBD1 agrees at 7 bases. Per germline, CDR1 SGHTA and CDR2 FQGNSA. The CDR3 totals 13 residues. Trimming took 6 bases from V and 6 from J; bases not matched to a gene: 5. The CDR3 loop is CASSQGVVNIQYF. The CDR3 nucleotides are TGTGCCAGCAGTCAGGGGGTTGTAAACATTCAGTACTTC.

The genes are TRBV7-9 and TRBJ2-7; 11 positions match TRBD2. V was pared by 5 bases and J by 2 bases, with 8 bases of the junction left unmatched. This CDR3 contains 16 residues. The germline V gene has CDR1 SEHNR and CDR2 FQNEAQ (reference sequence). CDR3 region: CASSRGLAGGTYEQYF. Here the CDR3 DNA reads TGTGCCAGCAGCCGAGGGCTAGCGGGAGGTACCTACGAGCAGTACTTC.

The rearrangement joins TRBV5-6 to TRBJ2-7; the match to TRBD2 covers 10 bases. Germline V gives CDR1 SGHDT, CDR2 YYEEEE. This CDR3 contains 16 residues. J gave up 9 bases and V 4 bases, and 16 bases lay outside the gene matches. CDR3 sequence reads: CASSETSGWGLRRQYF. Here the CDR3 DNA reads TGTGCCAGCAGCGAGACTAGCGGGTGGGGTCTACGAAGGCAGTACTTC.

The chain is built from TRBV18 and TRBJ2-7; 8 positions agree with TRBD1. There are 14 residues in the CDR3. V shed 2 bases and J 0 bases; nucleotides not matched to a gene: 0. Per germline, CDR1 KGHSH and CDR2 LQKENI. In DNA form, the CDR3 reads TGTGCCAGCTCACCAACAGGGGGCTCCTACGAGCAGTACTTC. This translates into CASSPTGGSYEQYF.

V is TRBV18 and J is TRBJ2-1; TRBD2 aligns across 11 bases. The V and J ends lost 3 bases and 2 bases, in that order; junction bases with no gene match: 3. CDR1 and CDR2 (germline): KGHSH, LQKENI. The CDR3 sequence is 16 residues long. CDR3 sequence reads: CASSPGTSGTYNEQFF. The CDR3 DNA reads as TGTGCCAGCTCACCTGGGACTAGCGGAACCTACAATGAGCAGTTCTTC.

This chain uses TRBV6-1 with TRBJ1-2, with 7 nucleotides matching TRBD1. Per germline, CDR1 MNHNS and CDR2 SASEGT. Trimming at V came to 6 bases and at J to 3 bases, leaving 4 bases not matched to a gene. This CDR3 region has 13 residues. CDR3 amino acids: CASRMTGYYGYTF. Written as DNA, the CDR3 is TGTGCCAGCAGGATGACAGGGTACTATGGCTACACCTTC.

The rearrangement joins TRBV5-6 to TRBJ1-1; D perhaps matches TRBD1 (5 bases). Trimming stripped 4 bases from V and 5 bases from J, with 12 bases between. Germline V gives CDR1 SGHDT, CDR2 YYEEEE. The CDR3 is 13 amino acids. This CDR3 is CASSPGGWTEAFF. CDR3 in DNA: TGTGCCAGCAGCCCCGGGGGGTGGACTGAAGCTTTCTTT.

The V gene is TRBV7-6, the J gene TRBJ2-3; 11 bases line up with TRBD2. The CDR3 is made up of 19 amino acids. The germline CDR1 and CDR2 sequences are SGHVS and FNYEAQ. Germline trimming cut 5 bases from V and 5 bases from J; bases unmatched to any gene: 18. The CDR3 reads CASSKPPAGLAEGVDTQYF. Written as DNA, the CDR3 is TGTGCCAGCAGCAAACCCCCGGCGGGACTAGCGGAGGGGGTAGATACGCAGTATTTT.

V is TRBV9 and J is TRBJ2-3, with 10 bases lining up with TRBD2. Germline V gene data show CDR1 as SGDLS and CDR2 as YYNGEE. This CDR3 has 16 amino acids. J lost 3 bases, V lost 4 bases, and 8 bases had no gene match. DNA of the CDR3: TGTGCCAGCAGCCCAAGAGCGGGAGGGGGAACAGATACGCAGTATTTT. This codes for CASSPRAGGGTDTQYF.

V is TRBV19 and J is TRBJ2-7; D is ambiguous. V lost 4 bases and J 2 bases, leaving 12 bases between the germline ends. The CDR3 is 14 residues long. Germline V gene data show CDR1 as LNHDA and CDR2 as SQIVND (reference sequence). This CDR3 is CASSTAITPYEQYF. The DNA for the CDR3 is TGTGCCAGTAGTACAGCGATAACCCCCTACGAGCAGTACTTC. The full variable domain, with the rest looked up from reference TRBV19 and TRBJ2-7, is DGGITQSPKYLFRKEGQNVTLSCEQNLNHDAMYWYRQDPGQGLRLIYYSQIVNDFQKGDIAEGYSVSREKKESFPLTVTSAQKNPTAFYLCASSTAITPYEQYFGPGTRLTVT.

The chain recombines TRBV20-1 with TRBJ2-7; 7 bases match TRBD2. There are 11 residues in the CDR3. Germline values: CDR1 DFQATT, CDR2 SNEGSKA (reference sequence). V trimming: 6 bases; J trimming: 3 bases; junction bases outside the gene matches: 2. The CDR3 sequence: CSARTSYEQYF. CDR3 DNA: TGCAGTGCCAGGACTAGCTACGAGCAGTACTTC.

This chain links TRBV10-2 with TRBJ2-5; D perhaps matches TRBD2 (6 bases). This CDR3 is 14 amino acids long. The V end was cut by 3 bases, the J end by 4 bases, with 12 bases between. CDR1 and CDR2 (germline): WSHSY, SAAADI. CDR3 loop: CASSESGLRETQYF. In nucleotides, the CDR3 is TGCGCCAGCAGTGAATCGGGACTCCGAGAGACCCAGTACTTC.

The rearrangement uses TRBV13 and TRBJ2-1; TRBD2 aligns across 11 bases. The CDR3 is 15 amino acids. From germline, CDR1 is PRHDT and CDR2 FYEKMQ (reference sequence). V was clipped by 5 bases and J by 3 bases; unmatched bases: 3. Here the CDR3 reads CASSPGLAGYNEQFF. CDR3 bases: TGTGCCAGCAGCCCCGGACTAGCGGGCTACAATGAGCAGTTCTTC.

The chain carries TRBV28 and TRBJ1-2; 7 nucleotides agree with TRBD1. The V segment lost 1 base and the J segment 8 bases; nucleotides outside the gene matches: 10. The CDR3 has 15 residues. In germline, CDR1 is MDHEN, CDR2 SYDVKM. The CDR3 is CASSLFRQGHEGYTF. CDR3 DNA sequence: TGTGCCAGCAGTTTATTTAGACAGGGTCATGAAGGCTACACCTTC.

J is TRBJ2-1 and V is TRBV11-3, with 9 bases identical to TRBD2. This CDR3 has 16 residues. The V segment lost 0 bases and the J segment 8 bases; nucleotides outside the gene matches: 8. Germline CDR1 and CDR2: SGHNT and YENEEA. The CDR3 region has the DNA TGTGCCAGCAGCTTAGAAGGAGCGGGAGGTTTAGATGAGCAGTTCTTC. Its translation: CASSLEGAGGLDEQFF.

DNA for the CDR3: TGTGCCTGGACATCGGGACAGGGGAGAGGCTACACCTTC. Translating it yields CAWTSGQGRGYTF. V is TRBV30 and J is TRBJ1-2, with TRBD1 matching over 10 bases. Germline V lookup: CDR1 GTSNPN, CDR2 SVGIG (reference sequence). V gave up 4 bases and J gave up 8 bases; unmatched junction bases: 7. This CDR3 has 13 amino acids.